This T cell receptor (beta chain) is drawn from a study of blood T cell repertoires in COVID-19 (dated by TCRdb to the early 2020s). Regarding the research as a whole: Samples covering the acute and convalescent phases of COVID-19 were provided by collaborators in the United States, Italy and Spain. A de-identified subject ID, COVID-19 status, age in years and sex were almost always included in the sample metadata. Deeply sampled blood TCRbeta repertoires from subjects exposed to, actively infected with, or recovered from COVID-19 were included in the dataset. The material from the prospective study consisted of cDNA or gDNA derived from T cells, B-cell-depleted T cells, or PBMCs. Where available, HLA class I and class II types were obtained from metadata supplied by the sample provider rather than from assay-based typing. A freely available public database, intended as a resource for researchers studying the immune response to SARS-CoV-2, is where the repertoires were released. The samples were drawn from the first 160 participants of the ongoing ImmuneRACE study and from 950 to 1,500 subjects provided by 6 global collaborators.

A second Seattle source provided samples from volunteer blood donors who had recovered from COVID-19. Whole blood was collected in K2EDTA tubes by collaborating institutions according to the institutions' own protocols. For TCRbeta analysis, collaborators shipped samples as frozen whole blood, isolated PBMCs, or DNA extracted from either of those sample types. TCRbeta CDR3 regions were amplified from genomic DNA using the immunoSEQ Assay, a bias-controlled multiplex PCR. The study's own analysis went as follows. Within the assay, amplification of reference gene primers was used to estimate how many nucleated cells each sample contained. To quantify the absolute abundance of each unique TCRbeta CDR3 rearrangement, sequence reads were collapsed and filtered. Productive Simpson clonality was computed per sample as the square root of Simpson's diversity index over productive rearrangements. TCRdb provides this immuneACCESS table in a form limited to in-frame rearrangements. Some clones are lacking; in checked studies, under half of them reflect an unresolved V gene, and why the rest are absent is not known. V and J calls and clone size are those listed in that table; D and trimming were worked out from the DNA. This sample comprises some 130,000 clones, more than 75% of them detected only once. Of the sample, 10% to 11% falls within the top ten clones.

Findings and caveats that apply to the study as a whole: How much clinical and demographic metadata was included differed by source and by participant, and the metadata was provided uncurated.

Measured from the cysteine to the phenylalanine, the CDR3 is 14 residues long. The CDR3 DNA has 42 bases and is translated from base 1. From the germline V gene (reference sequence), CDR1 is MNHEY and CDR2 is SMNVEV. V gives up 9 bases and J gives up 7 bases, and the segment between their germline ends measures 16 bases. This clone was seen a few times. Its antigen remains undetermined. Base qualities are not provided; no much larger clone lies one nucleotide away. Recombination linked TRBV27 to TRBJ1-6; a weak D assignment points to TRBD1 (5 bases agree). This sequence originates from a man between 60 and 75 years old who had recovered from COVID-19. Sequenced input: peripheral blood. The CDR3 protein sequence reads: CASRYGGGNSPLHF. The DNA sequence reads TGTGCCAGTAGATACGGGGGAGGGAATTCACCCCTCCACTTT.